One sample yielded the 3 T cell receptor beta chains listed below, sequenced in a study of molecular identifiers for immune sequencing clone quantification. TCRdb called the PCR reads again in MiXCR, with one record for every CDR3 protein. This table has approximately 40,000 distinct CDR3 sequences, 24% appearing once. What was sequenced was naive CD8+ T cells from blood, with Jurkat cell RNA spiked in. Subset noted: FACS-sorted CD8+CD4-CCR7+CD45RA+ naive T cells. The receptors stem from a human donor in good health. Some libraries in this study had Jurkat cell RNA spiked in.

This clonotype was recorded many times. The chain couples TRBV5-4 to TRBJ2-7, with D perhaps TRBD2 (5 bases). CDR3 length: 12 residues. The V and J ends lost 4 bases and 4 bases respectively, with 9 bases between them. Germline loops: CDR1 SGHNT, CDR2 YYREEE (reference sequence). The CDR3 sequence is CASSERGYEQYF. The CDR3 bases are TGTGCCAGCAGCGAGAGAGGGTACGAGCAGTACTTC.

The count of this clonotype is one. This CDR3 fails to terminate in the conserved phenylalanine or tryptophan, so it likely reflects a read error. The rearrangement links TRBV7-2 to TRBJ2-7; the match to TRBD2 covers 9 bases. Looked up from germline, CDR1 is SGHTA and CDR2 is FQGNSA. The CDR3 spans 16 residues. The J segment lost 4 bases and the V segment lost 1 base, leaving 8 bases of the junction unmatched. The CDR3 DNA sequence: TGTGCCAGCAGCTTAGGAGGGGCGGGAGGGCCATACGAGCAGTACTCC. Amino acid sequence: CASSLGGAGGPYEQYS.

This clonotype has a count of ten or more. V gene TRBV5-5 combines with J gene TRBJ2-1; 10 bases fit TRBD1. The germline V gene encodes CDR1 SGHKS and CDR2 YYEKEE (reference sequence). CDR3 length equals 17 residues. The trim removed 1 base at V and 7 bases at J, leaving 11 bases unmatched. In DNA, the CDR3 is TGTGCCAGCAGCTTGTTTGACAGGGGGCAAGTAGGAAATGAGCAGTTCTTC. This encodes CASSLFDRGQVGNEQFF.